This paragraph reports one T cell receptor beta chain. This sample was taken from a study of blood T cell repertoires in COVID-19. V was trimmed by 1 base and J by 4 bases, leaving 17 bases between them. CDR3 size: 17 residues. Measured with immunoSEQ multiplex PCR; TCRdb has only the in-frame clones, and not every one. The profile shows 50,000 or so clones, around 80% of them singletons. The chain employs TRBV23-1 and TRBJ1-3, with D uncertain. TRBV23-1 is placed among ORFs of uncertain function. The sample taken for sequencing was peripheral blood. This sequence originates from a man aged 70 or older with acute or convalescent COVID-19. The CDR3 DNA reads TGCGCCAGCAGTCAATTTAACAGAAGCTTGGCCGGAAACACCATATATTTT. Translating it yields CASSQFNRSLAGNTIYF.